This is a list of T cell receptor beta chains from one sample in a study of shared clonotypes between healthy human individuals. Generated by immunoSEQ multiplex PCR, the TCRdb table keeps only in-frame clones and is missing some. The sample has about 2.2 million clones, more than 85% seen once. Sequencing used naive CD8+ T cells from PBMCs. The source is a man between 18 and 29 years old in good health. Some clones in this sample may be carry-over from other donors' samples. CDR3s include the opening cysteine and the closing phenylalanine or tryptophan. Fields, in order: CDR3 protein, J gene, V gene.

CDR3: CASSLGGSLPRYF
J: TRBJ2-7
V: TRBV11-2

CDR3: CASSLTSRNEQFF
J: TRBJ2-1
V: TRBV5-1

CDR3: CASSQSLQGLYGYTF
J: TRBJ1-2
V: TRBV28

CDR3: CASSSGNEQFF
J: TRBJ2-1
V: TRBV27

CDR3: CASRTQTGYGYTF
J: TRBJ1-2
V: TRBV27

CDR3: CASSRTEGLTSYNEQFF
J: TRBJ2-1
V: TRBV7-3

CDR3: CASRPTGVVFYEQYF
J: TRBJ2-7
V: TRBV6-5

CDR3: CASSSWEGWGNIQYF
J: TRBJ2-4
V: TRBV11-2

CDR3: CASSQDSEREGPETQYF
J: TRBJ2-5
V: TRBV4-2

CDR3: CASSSPGVGGSHEQYF
J: TRBJ2-7
V: TRBV7-9

CDR3: CARSETGNYGYTF
J: TRBJ1-2
V: TRBV5-3

CDR3: CASSEFRDRVTNTGELFF
J: TRBJ2-2
V: TRBV6-1

CDR3: CASSAERAPGTVSKNTEAFF
J: TRBJ1-1
V: TRBV9

CDR3: CASSVAYTGELFF
J: TRBJ2-2
V: TRBV9

CDR3: CSVDRFSGSGNEQFF
J: TRBJ2-1
V: TRBV29-1

CDR3: CSVDRGPGDTQYF
J: TRBJ2-3
V: TRBV29-1

CDR3: CASSFKAGGNEQFF
J: TRBJ2-1
V: TRBV28

CDR3: CASSLAVGVPETQYF
J: TRBJ2-5
V: TRBV5-1

CDR3: CASSVGGSTGELFF
J: TRBJ2-2
V: TRBV9

CDR3: CASSLGRPNYGYTF
J: TRBJ1-2
V: TRBV7-9

CDR3: CASRPGQSRNTIYF
J: TRBJ1-3
V: TRBV28

CDR3: CASSITGQGLYEQYF
J: TRBJ2-7
V: TRBV19

CDR3: CAGSPRLAAMGTDTQYF
J: TRBJ2-3
V: TRBV27

CDR3: CASSRPVPPDAEQFF
J: TRBJ2-1
V: TRBV21-1

CDR3: CASSLYLGLAGGHEQFF
J: TRBJ2-1
V: TRBV7-9

CDR3: CASSFGMNTEAFF
J: TRBJ1-1
V: TRBV19

CDR3: CASSLTGRGNEQYF
J: TRBJ2-7
V: TRBV7-3

CDR3: CSVPQWGSGANVLTF
J: TRBJ2-6
V: TRBV29-1

CDR3: CASSLDAVTYNEQFF
J: TRBJ2-1
V: TRBV11-2

CDR3: CASSPRTETNTEAFF
J: TRBJ1-1
V: TRBV9

CDR3: CASGTWAGVPDTQYF
J: TRBJ2-3
V: TRBV7-8

CDR3: CASSLAGTTYEQYF
J: TRBJ2-7
V: TRBV7-9

CDR3: CASSPGKVDREDTF
J: TRBJ1-2
V: TRBV7-9

CDR3: CASSSQTGELFF
J: TRBJ2-2
V: TRBV7-9

CDR3: CASSPAVSSGMSSYEQYF
J: TRBJ2-7
V: TRBV7-9

CDR3: CATSTRGKGNQPQHF
J: TRBJ1-5
V: TRBV15

CDR3: CASSLLDRGTGELFF
J: TRBJ2-2
V: TRBV27

CDR3: CASSEVAAGFSTYEQYF
J: TRBJ2-7
V: TRBV6-1